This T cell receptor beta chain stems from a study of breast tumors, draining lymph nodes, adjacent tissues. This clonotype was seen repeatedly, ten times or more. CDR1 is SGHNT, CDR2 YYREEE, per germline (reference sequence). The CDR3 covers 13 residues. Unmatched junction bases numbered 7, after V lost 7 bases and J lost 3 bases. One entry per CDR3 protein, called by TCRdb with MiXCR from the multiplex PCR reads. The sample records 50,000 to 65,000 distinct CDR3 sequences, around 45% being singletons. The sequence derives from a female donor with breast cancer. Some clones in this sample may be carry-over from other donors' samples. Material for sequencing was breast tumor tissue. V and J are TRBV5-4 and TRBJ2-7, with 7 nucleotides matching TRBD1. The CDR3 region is CASGRDSLYEQYF. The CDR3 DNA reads TGTGCCAGCGGAAGGGACAGTCTCTACGAGCAGTACTTC. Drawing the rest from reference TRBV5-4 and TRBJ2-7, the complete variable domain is ETGVTQSPTHLIKTRGQQVTLRCSSQSGHNTVSWYQQALGQGPQFIFQYYREEENGRGNFPPRFSGLQFPNYSSELNVNALELDDSALYLCASGRDSLYEQYFGPGTRLTVT.